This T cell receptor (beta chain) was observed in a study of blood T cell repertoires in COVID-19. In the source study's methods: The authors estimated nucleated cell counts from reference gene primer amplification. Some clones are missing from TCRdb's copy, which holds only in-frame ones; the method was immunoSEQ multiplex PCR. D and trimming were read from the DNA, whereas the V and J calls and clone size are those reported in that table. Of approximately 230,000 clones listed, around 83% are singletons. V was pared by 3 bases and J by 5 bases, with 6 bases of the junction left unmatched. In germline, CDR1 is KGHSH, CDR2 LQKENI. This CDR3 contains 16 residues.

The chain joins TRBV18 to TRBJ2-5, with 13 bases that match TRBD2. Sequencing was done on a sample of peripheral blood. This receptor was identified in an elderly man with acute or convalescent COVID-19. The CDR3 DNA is TGTGCCAGCTCACCGCAACTAGCGGGGGGGCTCGAGACCCAGTACTTC. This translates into CASSPQLAGGLETQYF.